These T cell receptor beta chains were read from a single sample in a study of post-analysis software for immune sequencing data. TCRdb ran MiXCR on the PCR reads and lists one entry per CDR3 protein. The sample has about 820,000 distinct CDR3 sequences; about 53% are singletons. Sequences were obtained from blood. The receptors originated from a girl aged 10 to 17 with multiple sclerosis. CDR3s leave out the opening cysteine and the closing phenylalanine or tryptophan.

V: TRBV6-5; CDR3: ASSYSRFVPWSSGANVLT
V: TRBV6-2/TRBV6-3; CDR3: ASRPQGAHLSVETQY
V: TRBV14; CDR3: ASSQNQDTQY
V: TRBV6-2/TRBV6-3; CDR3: ASSYPRGGRDTEAF
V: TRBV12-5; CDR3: ASGLRSNNEQF
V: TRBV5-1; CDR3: ASSFGGTGVGEQY
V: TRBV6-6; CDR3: TSSYHRQDIAKNIQY
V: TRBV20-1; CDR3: SARWALSDRGYT
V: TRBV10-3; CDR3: AIGGDRADGYT
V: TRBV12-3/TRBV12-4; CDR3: ASSPTGRTNYGYT
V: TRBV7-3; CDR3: ASSLYQGSNEQF
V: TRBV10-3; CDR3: AISEGRGLGNEQF
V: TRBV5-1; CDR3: ASSLAYGRSSYNEQF
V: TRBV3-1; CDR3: ASSQDYSREHYGYT
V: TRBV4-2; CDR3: ASSQGAGVIDTEAF
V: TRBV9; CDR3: ASSVETGDNEQF
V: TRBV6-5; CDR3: ASSYYGVNTEAF
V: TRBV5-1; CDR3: ASSRNPGTGGRDGELF
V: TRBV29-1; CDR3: SVVGDGYT
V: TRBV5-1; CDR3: ASSQLVDFTQY
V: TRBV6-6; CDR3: ASTQAKYEQY
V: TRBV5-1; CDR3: ASSFFSLRDRREAF
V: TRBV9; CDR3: ASSVAPTGGGQETQY
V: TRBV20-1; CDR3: SASSSGRLTNQETQY
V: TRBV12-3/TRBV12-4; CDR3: ASSLNTGGNEQF
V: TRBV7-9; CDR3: ASSFGTSGSSYEQY
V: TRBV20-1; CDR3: SAPTGTSLVDHT
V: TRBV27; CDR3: ASSLTSQGYYGYT
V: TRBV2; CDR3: ASSETSRTVTQY
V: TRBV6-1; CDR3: ASSVSSLSAPLH
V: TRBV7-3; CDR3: ASSLLNNYEQY
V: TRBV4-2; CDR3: ASSPPSSGRPSYEQY
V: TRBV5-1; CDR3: ASSIAASGSTDTQY
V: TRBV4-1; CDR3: ASSQDPEGGYNEKLF
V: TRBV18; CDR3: ASSPLGQGEGNIQY
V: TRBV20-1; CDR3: SVKRPNTEAF
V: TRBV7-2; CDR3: ASSLVGGGNQPQH
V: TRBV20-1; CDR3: SATVRNTQY
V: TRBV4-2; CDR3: ASSQELAGVDEQY
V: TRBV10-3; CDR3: AIRTGKETQY
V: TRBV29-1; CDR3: SVEQVPYEQY
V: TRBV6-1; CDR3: ASSKDLAGGSHNEQF
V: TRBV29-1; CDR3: SVVGFADTQY
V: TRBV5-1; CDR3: ASNSGIRGDEQF
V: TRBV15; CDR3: ATSRDGDNYEQY